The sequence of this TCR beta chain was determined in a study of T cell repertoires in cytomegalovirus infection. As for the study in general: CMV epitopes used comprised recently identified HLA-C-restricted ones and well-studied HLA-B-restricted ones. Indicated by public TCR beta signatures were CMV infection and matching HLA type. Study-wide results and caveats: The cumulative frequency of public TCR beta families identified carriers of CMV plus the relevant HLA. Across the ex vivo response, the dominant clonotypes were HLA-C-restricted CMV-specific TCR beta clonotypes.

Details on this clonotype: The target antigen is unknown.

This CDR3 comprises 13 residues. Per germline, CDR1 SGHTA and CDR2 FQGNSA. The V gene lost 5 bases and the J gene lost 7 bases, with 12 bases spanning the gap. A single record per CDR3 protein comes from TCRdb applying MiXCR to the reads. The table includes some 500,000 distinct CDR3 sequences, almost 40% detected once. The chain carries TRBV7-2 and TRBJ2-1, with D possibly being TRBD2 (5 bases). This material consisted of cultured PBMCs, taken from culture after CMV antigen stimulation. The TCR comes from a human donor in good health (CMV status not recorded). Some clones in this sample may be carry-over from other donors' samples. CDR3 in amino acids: CASSRGQENEQFF. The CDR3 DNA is TGTGCCAGCAGCCGGGGTCAAGAAAATGAGCAGTTCTTC.